A single T cell receptor beta chain is shown here with its context. Its antigen is as yet unknown. This entry comes from a study of cytomegalovirus exposure and HLA in healthy donors. Overall study results and limits: The authors later found most CMV-associated TCR beta chains appeared HLA-restricted. In a later analysis, TCR beta V- and J-gene trimming showed a link to a missense DCLRE1C variant.

Between the trimmed V and J ends, which lost 0 bases and 2 bases, there was a span of 8 bases. This CDR3 comprises 15 residues. Germline V lookup: CDR1 LGHNA, CDR2 YNFKEQ. The PCR contained 60 Vbeta and 13 Jbeta primers. In the original analysis: In a later analysis, roughly 86 million unique TCR beta chains included roughly 11 million shared by two or more donors. The repertoire was sequenced with immunoSEQ multiplex PCR; TCRdb's copy has only in-frame clones and lacks some. The V and J calls and clone size are taken from that table; D and trimming were inferred from the DNA. This sample has 150,000 or so clones; less than 85% occur once, and the top ten carry 1.5%.

This chain joins TRBV4-2 and TRBJ1-3; no clear D gene. The TCR comes from a male donor in good health and CMV-seronegative. Source material: PBMCs. The CDR3 spells CASSQDITAGNTIYF. The CDR3 region has the DNA TGTGCCAGCAGCCAAGATATAACAGCTGGAAACACCATATATTTT.